This T cell receptor beta chain was sequenced for a study of blood T cell repertoires in COVID-19. Study details: T cells, B-cell-depleted T cells, or PBMCs supplied cDNA or gDNA.

This clone was recorded a few times. The length of the CDR3 is 15 residues. Trimming took 2 bases from V and 7 from J; bases not matched to a gene: 9. Germline CDR1 and CDR2: LNHDA and SQIVND (reference sequence). In the original workflow: Nucleated cell counts were estimated from reference gene primer amplification. The assay was immunoSEQ multiplex PCR, and TCRdb's table has in-frame clones only and misses some. V and J calls and clone size come straight from that table; D and trimming were deduced from the DNA. This table holds about 440,000 clones, approximately 88% found once. The receptor comes from a woman between 50 and 59 years old with COVID-19, enrolled during active disease. V is TRBV19 and J is TRBJ2-7; 9 bases agree with TRBD1. The sample consisted of peripheral blood. CDR3 protein: CASSISGQGWGEQYF. Written as DNA, the CDR3 is TGTGCCAGTAGTATATCGGGACAGGGCTGGGGTGAGCAGTACTTC. The full variable domain, rest sourced from reference TRBV19 and TRBJ2-7, is DGGITQSPKYLFRKEGQNVTLSCEQNLNHDAMYWYRQDPGQGLRLIYYSQIVNDFQKGDIAEGYSVSREKKESFPLTVTSAQKNPTAFYLCASSISGQGWGEQYFGPGTRLTVT.